These 23 T cell receptor beta chains share one sample of origin, sequenced in a study of T cell responses to AZD1222 COVID-19 vaccine. Some clones are missing from TCRdb's copy, which holds only in-frame ones; the method was immunoSEQ multiplex PCR. The sample includes 150,000 to 200,000 clones, around 87% seen only once; the top ten take approximately 7.2%. Source: peripheral blood, taken on day 0 of AZD1222 vaccination. The origin of the receptors is an adult in good health.

J is TRBJ2-2 and V is TRBV7-3, with 8 positions matching TRBD1. CDR3 length: 18 amino acids. V was pared by 1 base and J by 1 base, with 8 bases of the junction left unmatched. CDR1 is SGHTA, CDR2 FQGTGA, per germline. CDR3: CASSLKPYDRGNTGELFF. Written as DNA, the CDR3 is TGTGCCAGCAGCTTAAAACCCTACGACAGGGGGAACACCGGGGAGCTGTTTTTT.

This clone is a singleton in its sample. The chain combines TRBV7-8 with TRBJ2-3; D gene ambiguous. The ends were cut back, 1 base at V and 3 bases at J, with 11 bases in the middle. Per the germline V gene, CDR1 is SGHVS and CDR2 is FQNEAQ. The CDR3 is made up of 15 amino acids. This chain's CDR3 is CASSLVSGGTDTQYF. In nucleotides, the CDR3 is TGTGCCAGCAGCTTAGTTTCTGGCGGAACAGATACGCAGTATTTT.

This clone occurred a few times. The chain has TRBV27 and TRBJ2-2; no clear D gene. Germline V gene data show CDR1 as MNHEY and CDR2 as SMNVEV (reference sequence). This CDR3 contains 15 residues. V gave up 3 bases and J gave up 6 bases, with 14 bases separating them. CDR3 nucleotides: TGTGCCAGCAGTTTGATTGGGGTCTCCTCCGGGGAGCTGTTTTTT. Protein product: CASSLIGVSSGELFF.

This clone was detected only a few times. The chain employs TRBV6-2 or TRBV6-3 and TRBJ1-2; possible D gene TRBD1, 5 bases. Trimming took 6 bases from V and 5 from J, leaving 16 bases between them. Germline CDR1 and CDR2: MNHEY and SVGEGT. This CDR3 spans 14 amino acids. The CDR3 DNA sequence: TGTGCCAGCAGCGGAATCCAGGGACGTTATGGCTACACCTTC. Residues: CASSGIQGRYGYTF.

The chain has TRBV3-1 (or the pseudogene TRBV3-2) and TRBJ2-5, with TRBD2 matching over 8 bases. Germline loops: CDR1 LGHDT, CDR2 YNNKEL (reference sequence). V lost 6 bases to trimming and J lost 5 bases; unmatched junction nucleotides: 11. The CDR3 is 15 residues long. CDR3 DNA: TGTGCCAGCAGTATACTCGGGGGGGCCGGCGAGACCCAGTACTTC. As protein: CASSILGGAGETQYF.

In its sample, this clone was seen once. The gene calls are TRBV9 and TRBJ2-6, with 10 bases aligning to TRBD1. Germline V lookup: CDR1 SGDLS, CDR2 YYNGEE. This CDR3 has 19 amino acids. V shed 3 bases, J shed 6 bases, and the junction held 15 bases outside the gene matches. The CDR3 here is CASSAHGRDRGFVANVLTF. CDR3 DNA: TGTGCCAGCAGCGCCCATGGCCGGGACAGGGGCTTTGTGGCCAACGTCCTGACTTTC.

The rearrangement joins TRBV30 to TRBJ1-2; TRBD1 aligns across 7 bases. Germline V gene lookup returns CDR1 GTSNPN and CDR2 SVGIG (reference sequence). V shed 3 bases and J 7 bases; nucleotides not matched to a gene: 8. The CDR3 runs to 13 residues. The CDR3 DNA is TGTGCCTGGAGAACATGGGACAGCTCTGGCTACACCTTC. Protein sequence: CAWRTWDSSGYTF.

This chain links TRBV10-2 with TRBJ1-2; 8 bases fit TRBD1. The germline gives CDR1 WSHSY, CDR2 SAAADI. Unmatched junction bases numbered 14, after V lost 7 bases and J lost 4 bases. The CDR3 sequence is 16 residues long. CDR3 in DNA: TGCGCCAGCACACCGGGACAGGACGCAATTACCTATGGCTACACCTTC. This translates into CASTPGQDAITYGYTF.

The rearrangement joins TRBV25-1 to TRBJ2-1, with 9 bases identical to TRBD2. The CDR3 runs to 17 residues. Germline V gene sequence: CDR1 MGHDK, CDR2 SYGVNS. Trimming cost V 0 bases and J 7 bases; bases outside gene matches: 10. In DNA, the CDR3 is TGTGCCAGCAGTGAATACGGCGGGGGGGCCCTGTTGAATGAGCAGTTCTTC. Its translation is CASSEYGGGALLNEQFF.

The gene calls are TRBV12-3 or TRBV12-4 and TRBJ1-5; D is unresolved. With 3 bases removed from V and 3 bases from J, the gap between germline ends came to 3 bases. The CDR3 runs to 12 residues. The CDR3 DNA reads as TGTGCCAGCAGTTTGGCCAATCAGCCCCAGCATTTT. It codes for CASSLANQPQHF.

The chain employs TRBV28 and TRBJ1-4, with D unclear. V was trimmed by 6 bases and J by 0 bases, leaving 8 bases between them. Germline V gene lookup returns CDR1 MDHEN and CDR2 SYDVKM. This CDR3 spans 14 amino acids. In DNA form, the CDR3 reads TGTGCCAGCAGCCGGCCCTCAACTAATGAAAAACTGTTTTTT. Translated: CASSRPSTNEKLFF.

The chain uses TRBV5-1 and TRBJ2-3; 12 bases fit TRBD2. V lost 0 bases, J lost 2 bases, and 4 bases stayed unmatched. The CDR3 spans 17 residues. The germline V gene has CDR1 SGHRS and CDR2 YFSETQ. CDR3 nucleotide sequence: TGCGCCAGCAGCTTGGGACTAGCGGGGGCCCTCACAGATACGCAGTATTTT. This codes for CASSLGLAGALTDTQYF.

The chain has TRBV3-1 (or the pseudogene TRBV3-2) and TRBJ2-4; the D gene is possibly TRBD2 (6 bases). With 6 bases removed from V and 4 bases from J, the gap between germline ends came to 25 bases. Germline values: CDR1 LGHDT, CDR2 YNNKEL (reference sequence). The CDR3 is 18 amino acids. CDR3 bases: TGTGCCAGCAGTGACAATGGAGCGGGTCGGGCTATGAAAAACATTCAGTACTTC. It yields the protein CASSDNGAGRAMKNIQYF.

The genes are TRBV27 and TRBJ2-3; 9 nucleotides match TRBD2. V trimming: 4 bases; J trimming: 6 bases; junction bases outside the gene matches: 11. The length of the CDR3 is 16 residues. Germline CDR1 reads MNHEY; CDR2 reads SMNVEV (reference sequence). The CDR3 loop reads CASSSRSTSGADTQYF. The CDR3 bases are TGTGCCAGCAGTTCCCGCTCGACTAGCGGAGCGGATACGCAGTATTTT.

This chain uses TRBV2 with TRBJ2-7; either TRBD1 or TRBD2 may fit D (5 bases each). Trimming took 9 bases from V and 0 from J, leaving 15 bases between them. Germline-derived CDR1 and CDR2 are SNHLY and FYNNEI. The CDR3 totals 14 residues. CDR3 sequence: CASTGTASSYEQYV. In nucleotides, the CDR3 is TGTGCCAGTACCGGGACGGCAAGCTCCTACGAGCAGTACGTC.

This rearrangement joins TRBV18 to TRBJ1-1; a weak D match, TRBD1 (5 bases). The germline V gene encodes CDR1 KGHSH and CDR2 LQKENI. V was shortened by 2 bases and J by 3 bases, with 16 bases between the two germline ends. The CDR3 length is 16 residues. DNA of the CDR3: TGTGCCAGCTCACCATCGCAGGGAGTAGGTTACACTGAAGCTTTCTTT. Translated: CASSPSQGVGYTEAFF. The full variable domain, rest sourced from reference TRBV18 and TRBJ1-1, is NAGVMQNPRHLVRRRGQEARLRCSPMKGHSHVYWYRQLPEEGLKFMVYLQKENIIDESGMPKERFSAEFPKEGPSILRIQQVVRGDSAAYFCASSPSQGVGYTEAFFGQGTRLTVV.

The chain recombines TRBV7-8 with TRBJ2-7; D unclear. Trimming took off 1 base at V and 4 bases at J, with 11 bases between the two ends. Germline V gives CDR1 SGHVS, CDR2 FQNEAQ. This CDR3 spans 14 amino acids. The CDR3 loop reads CASSLVGVGYEQYF. The DNA for the CDR3 is TGTGCCAGCAGCTTAGTTGGGGTGGGTTACGAGCAGTACTTC.

This clone showed up just once. The chain has TRBV27 and TRBJ1-6, with 10 bases aligning to TRBD1. Germline trimming cut 4 bases from V and 6 bases from J; bases unmatched to any gene: 3. CDR1 and CDR2 (germline): MNHEY, SMNVEV (reference sequence). The CDR3 contains 15 residues. The CDR3 coding sequence is TGTGCCAGCAGTTACGGGGACAGGGGTAATTCACCCCTCCACTTT. Its protein is CASSYGDRGNSPLHF.

The sample holds a few counts of this clone. The CDR3 sequence is CASSLVRRGSQETQYF. The CDR3 region has the DNA TGTGCCAGCAGCTTAGTGCGCAGAGGGTCTCAAGAGACCCAGTACTTC. The chain links TRBV11-2 to TRBJ2-5, with TRBD2 as a possible D gene (5 bases). Germline CDR1 and CDR2: SGHAT and FQNNGV. V was cut by 1 base and J by 2 bases, with 14 bases left in between. The CDR3 spans 16 residues. Using reference TRBV11-2 and TRBJ2-5 for the parts outside the CDR3, the full variable domain is EAGVAQSPRYKIIEKRQSVAFWCNPISGHATLYWYQQILGQGPKLLIQFQNNGVVDDSQLPKDRFSAERLKGVDSTLKIQPAKLEDSAVYLCASSLVRRGSQETQYFGPGTRLLVL.

The J gene is TRBJ2-5, the V gene TRBV6-4, with D perhaps matching TRBD2 (5 bases). This CDR3 region has 17 residues. V shed 5 bases and J shed 2 bases, with 21 bases lying between them. Germline CDR1 and CDR2: MRHNA and SNTAGT. CDR3 sequence reads: CASSQWRWGPLQETQYF. For the CDR3, the DNA is TGTGCCAGCAGTCAGTGGAGGTGGGGTCCGCTACAAGAGACCCAGTACTTC.

The chain is built from TRBV12-3 or TRBV12-4 and TRBJ1-6; D remains unclear. The CDR3 runs 13 residues. V lost 4 bases to trimming and J lost 7 bases, with 8 bases between them. The CDR3 nucleotides are TGTGCCAGCAGTTACGGACTAAATTCACCCCTCCACTTT. Its protein is CASSYGLNSPLHF.

This chain connects TRBV24-1 to TRBJ2-5; 11 nucleotides align to TRBD2. The length of the CDR3 is 15 residues. Germline CDR1 is KGHDR and CDR2 is SFDVKD. V gave up 5 bases and J gave up 5 bases; unmatched junction bases: 6. CDR3 nucleotide sequence: TGTGCCACCAGTGCCTATAGCGGGGGGGCGGAGACCCAGTACTTC. The encoded protein is CATSAYSGGAETQYF.

V is TRBV12-5 and J is TRBJ2-1; D gene uncertain. The germline CDR1 and CDR2 sequences are LGHNT and FRNRAP. The CDR3 length is 17 residues. V dropped 5 bases and J dropped 5 bases, with 22 bases sitting between them. The CDR3 region is CASGPHLTAGTHNEQFF. The DNA for the CDR3 is TGTGCTAGTGGTCCTCACCTCACAGCCGGCACCCACAATGAGCAGTTCTTC.